A single sample is the source of the 27 T cell receptor beta chains below, sequenced in a study of T-cell memory formation after mild COVID-19. TCRdb processed the 5' RACE reads anew with MiXCR; each CDR3 protein has one entry. The sample holds around 370,000 distinct CDR3 sequences; 20% to 25% are singletons and the top ten take around 12%. Sequences were obtained from PBMCs or a T cell subset sorted from them (not recorded which). These receptors were taken from an adult woman who had mild COVID-19 (a few samples of this study predate the infection). Cell type and time point are not known.

The V gene is TRBV3-1, the J gene TRBJ2-3; D remains unclear. V dropped 0 bases and J dropped 0 bases, with 7 bases sitting between them. This CDR3 has 15 amino acids. Germline CDR1 is LGHDT and CDR2 is YNNKEL (reference sequence). CDR3 bases: TGTGCCAGCAGCCAAGATCGGATTAGCACAGATACGCAGTATTTT. Translated, it gives CASSQDRISTDTQYF.

This sequence joins TRBV10-3 and TRBJ2-1; 9 positions agree with TRBD2. Trimming took 3 bases from V and 0 from J; bases not matched to a gene: 12. The germline gives CDR1 ENHRY, CDR2 SYGVKD. This CDR3 is built from 19 residues. The CDR3 DNA reads TGTGCCATCAGTGAAGGGGTCGCGGGAGGGTTGAGCTCCTACAATGAGCAGTTCTTC. Residues: CAISEGVAGGLSSYNEQFF.

This clonotype was recorded many times. This chain uses TRBV6-1 with TRBJ2-7; D not certain. CDR3 length: 12 amino acids. Trimming took off 6 bases at V and 5 bases at J, with 11 bases between the two ends. Germline V gene data show CDR1 as MNHNS and CDR2 as SASEGT. The CDR3 region is CASRPVAHEQYF. CDR3 DNA sequence: TGTGCCAGCAGACCAGTGGCCCACGAGCAGTACTTC.

This chain joins TRBV24-1 and TRBJ2-1, with 7 bases lining up with TRBD2. Per germline, CDR1 KGHDR and CDR2 SFDVKD. The CDR3 contains 14 residues. With V trimmed by 5 bases and J by 9 bases, 9 bases remained unmatched. In DNA form, the CDR3 reads TGTGCCACCAGTGCGCCTACTAGCGAAGGTGAGCAGTTCTTC. Protein product: CATSAPTSEGEQFF.

This sequence joins TRBV9 and TRBJ1-1; D gene ambiguous. Germline lookup yields CDR1 SGDLS and CDR2 YYNGEE. The CDR3 is 14 amino acids. Between the trimmed V and J ends, which lost 5 bases and 1 base, there was a span of 12 bases. The CDR3 loop is CASRGSGANTEAFF. CDR3 coding DNA: TGTGCCAGCAGAGGAAGTGGAGCGAACACTGAAGCTTTCTTT.

Only a few counts were recorded for this clonotype. V is TRBV7-9 and J is TRBJ2-7; D may be TRBD1 or TRBD2 (5 bases each). Trimming took off 5 bases at V and 2 bases at J, with 13 bases between the two ends. Germline V lookup: CDR1 SEHNR, CDR2 FQNEAQ (reference sequence). The CDR3 length is 14 residues. This CDR3 is CASSPGASTYEQYF. The CDR3 nucleotides are TGTGCCAGCAGCCCCGGGGCCAGTACCTACGAGCAGTACTTC.

This clonotype was seen repeatedly, ten times or more. The V and J genes are TRBV7-3 and TRBJ2-1, with TRBD2 matching over 11 bases. Losses at the gene ends were 2 bases for V and 6 bases for J; bases not matched to a gene: 3. The germline V gene has CDR1 SGHTA and CDR2 FQGTGA. The CDR3 has 15 amino acids. The CDR3 nucleotides are TGTGCCAGCAGCTTAGAGCTAGCGGGAGGCAATGAGCAGTTCTTC. It yields the protein CASSLELAGGNEQFF.

V gene TRBV6-5 combines with J gene TRBJ1-2, with D tentatively TRBD1 (5 bases). Trimming cost V 2 bases and J 7 bases, with 11 bases left between them. In germline, CDR1 is MNHEY, CDR2 SVGAGI. The CDR3 extends over 13 amino acids. The CDR3 here is CASSYARVGGYTF. DNA of the CDR3: TGTGCCAGCAGTTACGCCAGGGTGGGTGGCTACACCTTC.

This chain joins TRBV15 and TRBJ1-5, with D possibly matching TRBD1 (5 bases). The CDR3 extends over 16 amino acids. Trimming pared 1 base from V and 7 bases from J, leaving 17 bases between. Germline assignment: CDR1 LNHNV and CDR2 YYDKDF (reference sequence). CDR3 DNA sequence: TGTGCCACCAGCAGAGGAGGGGAGGCTAAGAGACAGCCCCAGCATTTT. As protein: CATSRGGEAKRQPQHF.

This clonotype showed up just a few times. DNA of the CDR3: TGTGCCAGCAGCGCGAACCGGGACAGGGAATTTTCGGGAACCGCCGGGGAGCTGTTTTTT. Translating it yields CASSANRDREFSGTAGELFF. V gene TRBV11-2 combines with J gene TRBJ2-2; 9 bases are a match to TRBD1. Germline values: CDR1 SGHAT, CDR2 FQNNGV. The CDR3 runs to 20 residues. Trimming took 5 bases from V and 6 from J; bases not matched to a gene: 22.

The rearrangement joins TRBV7-9 to TRBJ1-1, with 8 bases fitting TRBD1. The V gene's germline CDR1 is SEHNR and CDR2 FQNEAQ (reference sequence). The CDR3 is made up of 13 amino acids. V dropped 3 bases and J dropped 8; count of bases not matched to a gene: 5. CDR3 protein: CASSFPGQAEAFF. CDR3 nucleotides: TGTGCCAGCAGCTTTCCGGGACAGGCCGAAGCTTTCTTT.

The chain combines TRBV5-1 with TRBJ1-1, with D maybe TRBD1 (5 bases). The CDR3 covers 13 residues. CDR1 is SGHRS, CDR2 YFSETQ, per germline. V lost 4 bases and J lost 6, with 13 bases in between. The CDR3 DNA follows: TGCGCCAGCAGCGGTGAGGGGTTCGCTGAAGCTTTCTTT. This sequence encodes CASSGEGFAEAFF. The whole variable domain, remainder taken from reference TRBV5-1 and TRBJ1-1, is KAGVTQTPRYLIKTRGQQVTLSCSPISGHRSVSWYQQTPGQGLQFLFEYFSETQRNKGNFPGRFSGRQFSNSRSEMNVSTLELGDSALYLCASSGEGFAEAFFGQGTRLTVV.

The genes are TRBV10-3 and TRBJ2-3; D possibly corresponds to TRBD2 (5 bases). Germline CDR1 and CDR2: ENHRY and SYGVKD. V dropped 6 bases and J dropped 7 bases, with 8 bases sitting between them. CDR3 size: 11 residues. DNA of the CDR3: TGTGCCATCAGAGCGGAGAATACGCAGTATTTT. It codes for CAIRAENTQYF.

This clonotype has more than one count but fewer than ten. The chain uses TRBV11-2 and TRBJ2-7; D is unclear. Germline CDR1 SGHAT, CDR2 FQNNGV. This CDR3 has 15 amino acids. Trimming took 1 base from V and 4 from J, leaving 14 bases between them. The CDR3 loop is CASSLGPNREYEQYF. The CDR3, as DNA: TGTGCCAGCAGCTTAGGTCCGAATAGGGAATACGAGCAGTACTTC.

The rearrangement joins TRBV11-3 to TRBJ2-6; weak D call: TRBD2 (6 bases). Germline V gene sequence: CDR1 SGHNT, CDR2 YENEEA. V lost 4 bases to trimming and J lost 5 bases, with 12 bases between them. This CDR3 is 15 amino acids long. The CDR3 bases are TGTGCCAGCAGCTCGCGGGGCGTAAGGGCCAACGTCCTGACTTTC. Its translation is CASSSRGVRANVLTF. Full variable domain (outside the CDR3, taken from reference TRBV11-3 and TRBJ2-6): EAGVVQSPRYKIIEKKQPVAFWCNPISGHNTLYWYLQNLGQGPELLIRYENEEAVDDSQLPKDRFSAERLKGVDSTLKIQPAELGDSAVYLCASSSRGVRANVLTFGAGSRLTVL.

This clonotype was observed a few times. This chain links TRBV3-1 with TRBJ1-6; perhaps TRBD1 as D (5 bases). V lost 7 bases and J lost 7, with 20 bases in between. CDR3 size: 16 residues. Germline CDR1 LGHDT, CDR2 YNNKEL (reference sequence). The CDR3 bases are TGTGCCAGCACCCCGGGGAGGGGCCGGTGGAATTCACCCCTCCACTTT. Its translation: CASTPGRGRWNSPLHF. Full variable domain (remainder filled in from reference TRBV3-1 and TRBJ1-6): DTAVSQTPKYLVTQMGNDKSIKCEQNLGHDTMYWYKQDSKKFLKIMFSYNNKELIINETVPNRFSPKSPDKAHLNLHINSLELGDSAVYFCASTPGRGRWNSPLHFGNGTRLTVT.

V is TRBV18 and J is TRBJ2-6, with a tentative D call TRBD1 (5 bases). Trimming pared 3 bases from V and 2 bases from J, leaving 8 bases between. This CDR3 has 15 residues. The germline V gene encodes CDR1 KGHSH and CDR2 LQKENI. CDR3 sequence: CASSPQGAGANVLTF. The CDR3 DNA follows: TGTGCCAGCTCACCCCAGGGTGCTGGGGCCAACGTCCTGACTTTC.

This sequence joins TRBV9 and TRBJ2-2; 8 bases are shared with TRBD2. The V gene end was trimmed by 7 bases and the J gene end by 4 bases; junction bases not matched to a gene: 12. Per germline, CDR1 SGDLS and CDR2 YYNGEE. This CDR3 contains 16 residues. CDR3 residues: CASAPRPGGATGELFF. In DNA form, the CDR3 reads TGTGCCAGCGCGCCCCGTCCGGGAGGGGCCACCGGGGAGCTGTTTTTT. The variable domain in full, completed from reference TRBV9 and TRBJ2-2, reads DSGVTQTPKHLITATGQRVTLRCSPRSGDLSVYWYQQSLDQGLQFLIQYYNGEERAKGNILERFSAQQFPDLHSELNLSSLELGDSALYFCASAPRPGGATGELFFGEGSRLTVL.

CDR3 bases: TGTGCCAGCAGTTCGGGACAGGGGGATACGCAGTATTTT. It specifies CASSSGQGDTQYF. The V and J genes are TRBV12-3 or TRBV12-4 and TRBJ2-3; 10 positions match TRBD1. The J segment lost 6 bases and the V segment lost 4 bases, leaving 1 base of the junction unmatched. The CDR3 sequence is 13 residues long.

This clonotype occurred a few times. The DNA for the CDR3 is TGTGCCAGCAGTGGTCCTAGCGGGGGGACCACAGATACGCAGTATTTT. Residues: CASSGPSGGTTDTQYF. V usage is TRBV9 and J usage is TRBJ2-3, with 11 nucleotides matching TRBD2. The CDR3 spans 16 residues. V lost 5 bases to trimming and J lost 2 bases; unmatched junction nucleotides: 7. Germline-derived CDR1 and CDR2 are SGDLS and YYNGEE.

The chain combines TRBV20-1 with TRBJ2-5; D is possibly TRBD2 (5 bases). Looked up from germline, CDR1 is DFQATT and CDR2 is SNEGSKA (reference sequence). There are 13 residues in the CDR3. V was trimmed by 4 bases and J by 5 bases, leaving 14 bases between them. CDR3 sequence reads: CSAMRARRETQYF. The CDR3 bases are TGCAGTGCTATGAGGGCACGACGGGAGACCCAGTACTTC.

At least ten counts were recorded for this clonotype. The chain recombines TRBV4-3 with TRBJ2-3, with D perhaps matching TRBD2 (5 bases). The V end lost 0 bases, the J end lost 4 bases, and 11 bases lay between the germline ends. Germline CDR1 and CDR2: LGHNA and YSLEER. CDR3 size: 15 residues. CDR3 sequence: CASSQDRLAPDTQYF. The CDR3 nucleotides are TGCGCCAGCAGCCAAGATCGTCTAGCTCCAGATACGCAGTATTTT.

This clonotype occurred a few times. This chain links TRBV4-2 with TRBJ1-1, with a possible D match to TRBD1 (5 bases). The CDR3 length is 17 residues. CDR1 and CDR2 from the germline V gene are LGHNA and YNFKEQ. Trimming took 0 bases from V and 0 from J, leaving 14 bases between them. The CDR3 sequence is CASSQEETTALNTEAFF. As DNA, the CDR3 is TGTGCCAGCAGCCAAGAAGAAACGACAGCCCTGAACACTGAAGCTTTCTTT.

The chain uses TRBV7-2 and TRBJ2-3; TRBD2 matches at 12 bases. The CDR3 sequence is 16 residues long. The ends lost 4 bases at V and 0 bases at J; junction bases unmatched: 2. Germline-derived CDR1 and CDR2 are SGHTA and FQGNSA. CDR3 amino acids: CASSWTSGVSTDTQYF. The CDR3 DNA reads as TGTGCCAGCAGCTGGACTAGCGGGGTTAGCACAGATACGCAGTATTTT. The full variable domain, completed using reference TRBV7-2 and TRBJ2-3, is GAGVSQSPSNKVTEKGKDVELRCDPISGHTALYWYRQSLGQGLEFLIYFQGNSAPDKSGLPSDRFSAERTGGSVSTLTIQRTQQEDSAVYLCASSWTSGVSTDTQYFGPGTRLTVL.

Many counts were recorded for this clonotype. The rearrangement uses TRBV29-1 and TRBJ2-5; D uncertain. Trimming shortened V by 3 bases and J by 5 bases, and 16 bases separated the two germline ends. The CDR3 loop spans 14 amino acids. Looked up from germline, CDR1 is SQVTM and CDR2 is ANQGSEA. The CDR3 DNA reads as TGCAGCGTTGACCTGGCACAGAATGAGGAGACCCAGTACTTC. It encodes CSVDLAQNEETQYF.

The rearrangement joins TRBV18 to TRBJ2-7; D is unclear. Germline V lookup: CDR1 KGHSH, CDR2 LQKENI. V lost 6 bases and J 0 bases, leaving 18 bases between the germline ends. CDR3 length: 16 amino acids. The CDR3 here is CASSPMEQTLSYEQYF. CDR3 DNA: TGTGCCAGCTCTCCTATGGAACAGACCCTCTCCTACGAGCAGTACTTC.

The V and J genes are TRBV12-3 or TRBV12-4 and TRBJ1-5, with TRBD1 identical over 7 bases. J was trimmed by 1 base and V by 4 bases; bases with no gene match: 10. The CDR3 sequence is 17 residues long. The CDR3 DNA is TGTGCCAGCAGTTCCCAACTACAGGGGACCAGCAATCAGCCCCAGCATTTT. This gives the protein CASSSQLQGTSNQPQHF.